Reported below is one T cell receptor (beta chain). Produced via immunoSEQ multiplex PCR; TCRdb's table is partial and in-frame only. The repertoire holds over 55,000 clones, with around 87% as singletons. These data belong to a study of technical replicates of blood from a few donors. CDR1 is SGHNT, CDR2 YENEEA, per germline. Trimming took 5 bases from V and 4 from J; bases not matched to a gene: 4. The CDR3 loop spans 13 amino acids. The genes are TRBV11-3 and TRBJ1-1, with 7 bases that match TRBD1. This clonotype originated in a human donor in good health. Some clones in this sample may be carry-over from other donors' samples. Sequencing used PBMCs. The chain's CDR3 is CASSRGLGTEAFF. The CDR3 nucleotides read TGTGCCAGCAGCAGGGGGCTTGGCACTGAAGCTTTCTTT.